These 10 T cell receptor beta chains were all obtained from the same sample, sequenced in a study of response to subunit inactivated influenza vaccine. In TCRdb, the RT-PCR reads were re-called with MiXCR into one record per CDR3 protein. The data hold 650,000 to 800,000 distinct CDR3 sequences, with about 14% observed a single time. The specimen comprised PBMCs from blood, sampled around 14 days before vaccination. The receptors stem from a man aged 50-59 years who received an inactivated influenza vaccine.

The CDR3 sequence: CASSLYLRPGTSGSTDTQYF. The CDR3 DNA is TGTGCCAGCAGTTTATATCTGCGGCCAGGGACTAGCGGTAGCACAGATACGCAGTATTTT. This chain joins TRBV12-3 or TRBV12-4 and TRBJ2-3; 11 nucleotides match TRBD2. V was clipped by 2 bases and J by 0 bases; unmatched bases: 13. The CDR3 runs to 20 residues.

The chain joins TRBV11-1 to TRBJ2-7; 13 nucleotides line up with TRBD2. Germline V gene data show CDR1 as SGHAT and CDR2 as FQDESV (reference sequence). The CDR3 runs to 20 residues. V lost 4 bases to trimming and J lost 4 bases; unmatched junction nucleotides: 19. CDR3 DNA sequence: TGTGCCAGCAGCTCCGCGATCCGCTCCGGGACTAGCGGGAAAAAATACGAGCAGTACTTC. This gives the protein CASSSAIRSGTSGKKYEQYF.

This chain joins TRBV12-3 or TRBV12-4 and TRBJ2-1, with D tentatively TRBD2 (7 bases). V was clipped by 3 bases and J by 6 bases, with 12 bases between them. This CDR3 contains 14 residues. The CDR3 coding sequence is TGTGCCAGCAGTTTTACGCGGGGGCCCAATGAGCAGTTCTTC. It yields the protein CASSFTRGPNEQFF.

This clonotype was picked up a small number of times. V gene TRBV29-1 combines with J gene TRBJ2-1, with 14 bases aligning to TRBD2. CDR1 is SQVTM and CDR2 is ANQGSEA in the germline V gene. After removal of 1 base from V and 8 bases from J, the junction contained 4 bases not matched to a gene. This CDR3 contains 15 residues. DNA of the CDR3: TGCAGCGTTGAAGGCAGGGGACTAGCGGGGGATGAGCAGTTCTTC. It codes for CSVEGRGLAGDEQFF.

This clonotype was found a few times. The genes are TRBV29-1 and TRBJ2-1, with 12 bases that match TRBD2. The CDR3 sequence is 13 residues long. J gave up 9 bases and V 4 bases, and 4 bases lay outside the gene matches. CDR1 and CDR2 (germline): SQVTM, ANQGSEA. The CDR3 loop is CSVGPSGGGEQFF. The CDR3 bases are TGCAGCGTTGGTCCTAGCGGGGGGGGTGAGCAGTTCTTC.

This clonotype was observed a handful of times. V gene TRBV18 combines with J gene TRBJ2-3; 11 bases line up with TRBD2. Trimming cost V 5 bases and J 12 bases; bases outside gene matches: 4. Germline V lookup: CDR1 KGHSH, CDR2 LQKENI. The CDR3 covers 12 residues. In DNA, the CDR3 is TGTGCCAGCTCAACAGGGACTAGCGGACAGTATTTT. Encoded protein: CASSTGTSGQYF.

This clonotype was observed a handful of times. The genes are TRBV9 and TRBJ2-5, with D perhaps matching TRBD1 or TRBD2 (6 bases each). The V gene's germline CDR1 is SGDLS and CDR2 YYNGEE. Trimming shortened V by 0 bases and J by 4 bases, and 16 bases separated the two germline ends. This CDR3 is built from 16 residues. As DNA, the CDR3 is TGTGCCAGCAGCGTAGAACAGGGCGGGCGGGGAGAGACCCAGTACTTC. This encodes CASSVEQGGRGETQYF.

The sample holds many counts of this clonotype. The chain couples TRBV12-3 or TRBV12-4 to TRBJ2-1, with D perhaps assigned TRBD1 or TRBD2 (5 bases each). V lost 3 bases to trimming and J lost 5 bases, with 14 bases between them. CDR3 length: 15 residues. CDR3 sequence: CASSLGLGTNNEQFF. The CDR3, as DNA: TGTGCCAGCAGTTTGGGGCTCGGGACGAACAATGAGCAGTTCTTC.

This clonotype was seen more than once but under ten times. V gene TRBV12-3 or TRBV12-4 combines with J gene TRBJ1-5; 9 positions agree with TRBD1. The J segment lost 5 bases and the V segment lost 5 bases, leaving 7 bases of the junction unmatched. The CDR3 is made up of 15 amino acids. The CDR3 loop is CASSRTGTGHQPQHF. In DNA, the CDR3 is TGTGCCAGCAGTCGAACCGGGACAGGGCATCAGCCCCAGCATTTT.

This clonotype has just a few counts. The chain carries TRBV12-3 or TRBV12-4 and TRBJ1-4; D might be TRBD1 (6 bases). The CDR3 is 15 amino acids. The V and J ends lost 6 bases and 0 bases respectively, with 11 bases between them. The CDR3 DNA reads as TGTGCCAGCAGAAATTCAGGGGCAACTAATGAAAAACTGTTTTTT. Protein sequence: CASRNSGATNEKLFF.